A selection of T cell receptor beta chains follows, all from one sample in a study of cytomegalovirus exposure and HLA in healthy donors. Profiled with immunoSEQ multiplex PCR; TCRdb holds only in-frame clones, not every one. The table has about 160,000 clones, approximately 84% seen once. The sequenced sample was PBMCs. These receptors all stem from a man aged 18 to 30 in good health and CMV-seropositive. CDR3s include the opening cysteine and the closing phenylalanine or tryptophan. Each record gives: CDR3 protein, V gene, clone size, J gene. For some rows the clone size is stated as once, few or many, or as a class when expanded; others skip it.

CDR3: CSVFYTGELFF
V: TRBV29-1
size: few
J: TRBJ2-2

CDR3: CASSEQGLRQPQHF
V: TRBV10-2
size: NA
J: TRBJ1-5

CDR3: CASSQLIGGTDTQYF
V: TRBV4-1
size: few
J: TRBJ2-3

CDR3: CASSEEEGASGNTIYF
V: TRBV6-1
size: NA
J: TRBJ1-3

CDR3: CASSVNLGDDTEAFF
V: TRBV9
size: NA
J: TRBJ1-1

CDR3: CASSLSRVEDTQYF
V: TRBV27
size: NA
J: TRBJ2-3

CDR3: CASSPLRADQETQYF
V: TRBV4-1
size: NA
J: TRBJ2-5

CDR3: CASSPQGANTEAFF
V: TRBV18
size: NA
J: TRBJ1-1

CDR3: CASKRQTEERRDTQYF
V: TRBV2
size: NA
J: TRBJ2-3

CDR3: CASSHGTGGPEAFF
V: TRBV4-3
size: NA
J: TRBJ1-1

CDR3: CASSYDGGSNQPQHF
V: TRBV6-5
size: NA
J: TRBJ1-5

CDR3: CAWSLAGGTEAFF
V: TRBV30
size: NA
J: TRBJ1-1

CDR3: CASSESGTDTQYF
V: TRBV4-3
size: few
J: TRBJ2-3

CDR3: CAISESGVGTGELFF
V: TRBV10-3
size: NA
J: TRBJ2-2

CDR3: CASSQDRNYEQYF
V: TRBV7-2
size: NA
J: TRBJ2-7

CDR3: CASSGTGNYGYTF
V: TRBV7-2
size: NA
J: TRBJ1-2

CDR3: CASSLGLAGGSEQYF
V: TRBV11-2
size: NA
J: TRBJ2-7

CDR3: CASSLARQGEQFF
V: TRBV7-2
size: NA
J: TRBJ2-1

CDR3: CASSLEAGDSNQPQHF
V: TRBV7-6
size: NA
J: TRBJ1-5

CDR3: CSANSGGSNTGELFF
V: TRBV29-1
size: NA
J: TRBJ2-2

CDR3: CASSPRARPPSTDTQYF
V: TRBV7-8
size: NA
J: TRBJ2-3

CDR3: CASSSHGGLNTEAFF
V: TRBV9
size: NA
J: TRBJ1-1

CDR3: CASSLLGRAPEAFF
V: TRBV7-6
size: NA
J: TRBJ1-1

CDR3: CASSRQGDTGELFF
V: TRBV5-1
size: NA
J: TRBJ2-2

CDR3: CASSPTFKGQGSHEQYF
V: TRBV13
size: NA
J: TRBJ2-7

CDR3: CASSGGTGLVDEQYF
V: TRBV19
size: once
J: TRBJ2-7

CDR3: CATSHEVVVETQYF
V: TRBV15
size: NA
J: TRBJ2-5

CDR3: CASSNRKPGELFF
V: TRBV6-6
size: few
J: TRBJ2-2

CDR3: CASSAPGAYEQYF
V: TRBV7-9
size: NA
J: TRBJ2-7

CDR3: CASSERGGGSTDTQYF
V: TRBV2
size: few
J: TRBJ2-3

CDR3: CASSHAGGLYQQYF
V: TRBV5-4
size: NA
J: TRBJ2-7

CDR3: CASSELGAYEQYF
V: TRBV6-1
size: NA
J: TRBJ2-7

CDR3: CASSYTGLRTEAFF
V: TRBV5-1
size: NA
J: TRBJ1-1

CDR3: CASSGQTNTEAFF
V: TRBV25-1
size: NA
J: TRBJ1-1

CDR3: CASSLYGGRADTQYF
V: TRBV5-1
size: NA
J: TRBJ2-3

CDR3: CASSLITGSGGNQPQHF
V: TRBV5-8
size: NA
J: TRBJ1-5

CDR3: CATSSGVSGLRGEQYF
V: TRBV15
size: few
J: TRBJ2-7

CDR3: CSVVRGRDRGMETQYF
V: TRBV29-1
size: NA
J: TRBJ2-5

CDR3: CASSWGGTTGSTDTQYF
V: TRBV5-1
size: NA
J: TRBJ2-3

CDR3: CASSVGSVDADTQYF
V: TRBV9
size: NA
J: TRBJ2-3

CDR3: CASSQDMVAGRNYGYTF
V: TRBV4-3
size: NA
J: TRBJ1-2

CDR3: CAISGATGTGDTGELFF
V: TRBV10-3
size: NA
J: TRBJ2-2

CDR3: CSVSGTGFFGYTF
V: TRBV29-1
size: NA
J: TRBJ1-2

CDR3: CASILPGGEQFF
V: TRBV27
size: once
J: TRBJ2-1

CDR3: CASSIGGHRNYGYTF
V: TRBV19
size: few
J: TRBJ1-2

CDR3: CASSFGGNYGYTF
V: TRBV7-2
size: NA
J: TRBJ1-2

CDR3: CASSLGGFTGELFF
V: TRBV5-5
size: NA
J: TRBJ2-2

CDR3: CASSKPRTGRNSPLHF
V: TRBV21-1
size: few
J: TRBJ1-6

CDR3: CASSEEASGAKNSQYF
V: TRBV2
size: NA
J: TRBJ2-4

CDR3: CASSFGQERNEQYF
V: TRBV5-1
size: NA
J: NA

CDR3: CASSTRYSGNTIYF
V: TRBV19
size: NA
J: TRBJ1-3

CDR3: CASSELAMSGYTF
V: TRBV6-1
size: NA
J: TRBJ1-2

CDR3: CASSLARAGGPGNTIYF
V: TRBV7-9
size: NA
J: TRBJ1-3